The entry that follows covers one TCR beta chain sequence. This clone appeared a single time. Its antigen specificity is not known. There are no base qualities to consult, and no much larger clone falls within one base. The CDR3 regions of human TCRbeta chains were analyzed by immunosequencing. Per the original workflow: TCRs in the repertoires were matched against a reference library of SARS-CoV-2-specific TCRs that had been generated with the MIRA antigen-specificity platform. Breadth meant the fraction of unique TCRs that were SARS-CoV-2-associated, whereas depth meant the fraction of total T cells that were SARS-CoV-2-associated. Using the MIRA data, each spike-specific TCR was assigned both to the spike region to which the TCR was reactive and to a CD4 or CD8 class. Log10-transformed breadth and depth values were compared by one-way ANOVA with Sidak's multiple comparisons tests. TCRdb provides this immuneACCESS table in a form limited to in-frame rearrangements. Some clones are lacking; in checked studies, under half of them reflect an unresolved V gene, and why the rest are absent is not known. That table is the source of V, J and clone size, and D and trimming were worked out from the DNA. This sample is represented by about 180,000 clones; around nine tenths of them were singletons. The ten largest make up around 0.5% of the sample.

These data come from a study of T cell responses to AZD1222 COVID-19 vaccine (dated by TCRdb to the early 2020s). At the level of the whole study: Because spike-specific TCR depth and breadth did not differ between the two schedules, AZD1222 recipients who got a second dose at roughly 4 weeks were pooled with those who got a second dose at roughly 12 weeks. TCR sequencing covered about 230 trial participants: 200 to 220 given two doses of AZD1222 and approximately 25 given two doses of MenACWY control vaccine. Trial participants were enrolled by age into 18-55, 56-69 and 70-plus year subgroups, with about 150, 28 and 57 TCR-sequenced participants respectively. The research as a whole found: Conclusions about previously exposed vaccinees are limited because only a handful of AZD1222 recipients were SARS-CoV-2 seropositive at baseline. In the small 56-69-year group, the increase in depth fell short of significance, most likely because of low power. A significant rise in spike-specific TCR breadth and depth was observed after two AZD1222 doses relative to day 0 and relative to MenACWY recipients. Reportedly, close to half of the unique spike-specific TCRs recognized epitopes lying outside the regions that are mutated in the B.1.351 and B.1.1.7 variants. No day 14 peak-response samples were available, so repertoires were characterized only after the peak T cell response. Participants were mostly white British, with more females than males. The authors suggested clonal diversity may have been underestimated. The vaccine-associated CD4 TCRs covered the entire spike protein, and the dominant responses fell in regions 160-218 and 743-854.

Explained via the paper, the time point label denotes: baseline before first vaccination. Vaccinee samples were obtained from the UK trials COV001 and COV002, which included a single-blind randomized controlled phase 2/3 trial of AZD1222 (ChAdOx1 nCoV-19) in healthy adults. Trial participant PBMC samples were collected at day 0 and day 28 after the second dose for TCRbeta chain sequencing. V is reduced by 7 bases and J by 6 bases, leaving a spacing of 7 bases between them. The CDR3 contains 10 residues, cysteine and phenylalanine counted. The retained sequence is limited to the CDR3, 30 bases, with the frame set at the first base. The germline V gene gives CDR1 as SNHLY and CDR2 as FYNNEI.

Sequencing was performed on peripheral blood, taken on day 0 of AZD1222 vaccination. The V gene is TRBV2 and the J gene is TRBJ2-7; D gene: possibly TRBD2, on 5 matching bases. The sequence came from an adult in good health. The CDR3 is CASTAGEQYF. In nucleotide form, the sequence is TGTGCCAGCACCGCGGGCGAGCAGTACTTC.